Ten or more counts support the clone carrying this T cell receptor (beta chain). The antigen is undetermined. Trimming cost V 7 bases and J 8 bases; bases outside gene matches: 18. The CDR3 contains 17 residues. Germline CDR1 and CDR2: LNHNV and YYDKDF (reference sequence). This sample was included in a study of blood T cells in healthy people across ages. Study-level information: There was about one barcoded beta molecule captured by template switching per two T cells.

The study recruited healthy Caucasian donors from Russia who were aged roughly 6 to 95. Total RNA was extracted at no less than 5.5 micrograms per sample. The use of a sample-barcoded 5' primer and a J-beta primer mix characterized a second PCR of about 6 to 11 cycles. TCRdb passed the 5' RACE reads through MiXCR, listing each CDR3 protein once. The table shows around 1.7 million distinct CDR3 sequences, with 28% occurring only once. Study-level points and caveats: TCR beta diversity per million T cells fell roughly linearly with age.

The rearrangement joins TRBV15 to TRBJ2-1; TRBD2 matches 9 bases. This receptor was obtained from a woman younger than 45 in good health. Sequenced: blood. The CDR3 reads CATTDARPAGGRDEQFF. The CDR3 DNA reads TGTGCCACCACCGATGCTCGACCAGCGGGAGGTCGGGATGAGCAGTTCTTC.